One and the same sample provided the 4 T cell receptor beta chains below, sequenced in a study of CD8 T cells in ankylosing spondylitis. TCRdb reprocessed the 5' RACE reads with MiXCR, giving one entry per CDR3 protein. The repertoire has 300,000 to 400,000 distinct CDR3 sequences, 20% of them found once; the top ten carry 10% to 15%. The sequencing sample was made of blood, either unsorted or a sorted T cell fraction (not recorded which). The receptor source for this set is a male donor with ankylosing spondylitis or in good health (not recorded which).

There are a few counts of this clonotype. V usage is TRBV4-1 and J usage is TRBJ2-7; TRBD1 matches 7 bases. The ends lost 1 base at V and 6 bases at J; junction bases unmatched: 3. This CDR3 is built from 13 residues. Germline values: CDR1 MGHRA, CDR2 YSYEKL. Here the CDR3 reads CASSQVQGREQYF. CDR3 nucleotide sequence: TGCGCCAGCAGCCAAGTACAGGGGCGCGAGCAGTACTTC.

The chain uses TRBV6-2 or TRBV6-3 and TRBJ2-2; the D gene is possibly TRBD2 (6 bases). Germline V gene lookup returns CDR1 MNHEY and CDR2 SVGEGT. V was cut by 2 bases and J by 2 bases, with 9 bases left in between. The CDR3 covers 15 residues. The CDR3 loop is CASSYLGGNTGELFF. For the CDR3, the DNA is TGTGCCAGCAGTTACCTCGGGGGAAACACCGGGGAGCTGTTTTTT.

This clonotype has more than one count but fewer than ten. The chain employs TRBV7-9 and TRBJ2-5; TRBD2 matches at 7 bases. From germline, CDR1 is SEHNR and CDR2 FQNEAQ (reference sequence). The CDR3 extends over 13 amino acids. V shed 4 bases, J shed 5 bases, and the junction held 4 bases outside the gene matches. The chain's CDR3 is CASSWIGGETQYF. Written as DNA, the CDR3 is TGTGCCAGCAGCTGGATCGGGGGGGAGACCCAGTACTTC.

This clonotype was seen ten or more times. The chain joins TRBV28 to TRBJ2-7, with D perhaps matching TRBD1 (6 bases). The CDR3 extends over 14 amino acids. V was trimmed by 5 bases and J by 2 bases, leaving 13 bases between them. Germline V lookup: CDR1 MDHEN, CDR2 SYDVKM. The CDR3 coding sequence is TGTGCCAGCAGTCCCCGGGACACGACCTACGAGCAGTACTTC. Amino acid sequence: CASSPRDTTYEQYF.